One and the same sample provided the 9 T cell receptor beta chains below, sequenced in a study of vaccination and CD4 T cells after COVID-19. Oncomine TCR Beta short-read sequencing was applied to DNA from cultured CD4+ T cells. TCRdb itself ran the PCR reads through MiXCR, one entry per CDR3 protein. The sample records more than 4,000 distinct CDR3 sequences, 20% being singletons. Antigens of these TCRs are unknown. The treatment: approximately 9-day PBMC culture with coronavirus spike peptide pools or control peptides (ViraFEST assay). Source material: CD4+ T cells from blood, cultured in vitro. These receptor sequences come from a human donor who had recovered from COVID-19.

This clonotype is judged medium-sized. CDR3 region: CSARPAQYNSPLHF. CDR3 coding DNA: TGCAGTGCTAGACCGGCCCAATATAATTCACCCCTCCACTTT. V is TRBV20-1 and J is TRBJ1-6, with D unclear. The V end lost 2 bases, the J end lost 4 bases, and 9 bases lay between the germline ends. In germline, CDR1 is DFQATT, CDR2 SNEGSKA (reference sequence). This CDR3 has 14 amino acids.

The genes are TRBV10-2 and TRBJ2-5, with 7 positions matching TRBD2. This CDR3 spans 17 amino acids. The V gene end was trimmed by 0 bases and the J gene end by 5 bases; junction bases not matched to a gene: 12. CDR1 is WSHSY and CDR2 is SAAADI in the germline V gene. The CDR3 sequence: CASSESWTRPYRETQYF. Written as DNA, the CDR3 is TGCGCCAGCAGTGAGTCGTGGACTAGACCCTACCGGGAGACCCAGTACTTC.

This clonotype qualifies as medium-sized. The J gene is TRBJ1-2, the V gene TRBV7-9; D ambiguous. Trimming cost V 7 bases and J 0 bases, with 9 bases left between them. Per germline, CDR1 SEHNR and CDR2 FQNEAQ (reference sequence). The CDR3 sequence is 13 residues long. The CDR3 is CASTDTTNYGYTF. The DNA for the CDR3 is TGTGCCAGCACCGATACAACTAACTATGGCTACACCTTC.

J is TRBJ1-1 and V is TRBV30, with 7 bases lining up with TRBD1. V was clipped by 2 bases and J by 7 bases; unmatched bases: 13. Germline V gene sequence: CDR1 GTSNPN, CDR2 SVGIG (reference sequence). This CDR3 has 15 residues. CDR3 bases: TGTGCCTGGAGTCTTTTAGGGGAGGGGGCTGTTGAAGCTTTCTTT. This codes for CAWSLLGEGAVEAFF.

This chain joins TRBV5-1 and TRBJ2-3; possible D gene TRBD2, 7 bases. Per the germline V gene, CDR1 is SGHRS and CDR2 is YFSETQ. CDR3 length: 14 amino acids. V gave up 2 bases and J gave up 1 base, with 8 bases separating them. CDR3 sequence (DNA): TGCGCCAGCAGCTTAGGGGGGGGCACAGATACGCAGTATTTT. Protein: CASSLGGGTDTQYF.

J is TRBJ1-1 and V is TRBV6-1; 8 bases match TRBD1. Germline V gene lookup returns CDR1 MNHNS and CDR2 SASEGT. The CDR3 has 13 residues. J gave up 7 bases and V 6 bases, and 7 bases lay outside the gene matches. CDR3 protein: CASRGTGENEAFF. The CDR3 DNA reads TGTGCCAGCAGAGGGACAGGTGAGAATGAAGCTTTCTTT.

This clonotype came up a few times. The chain employs TRBV11-2 and TRBJ1-3; D ambiguous. The CDR3 contains 14 residues. CDR1 and CDR2 from the germline V gene are SGHAT and FQNNGV. The ends were cut back, 0 bases at V and 4 bases at J, with 7 bases in the middle. CDR3 in DNA: TGTGCCAGCAGCTTAGACAGGCCGGGAAACACCATATATTTT. Its translation is CASSLDRPGNTIYF.

By its share, this clonotype is medium-sized. The V and J genes are TRBV30 and TRBJ1-6; D is uncertain. The CDR3 totals 13 residues. Trimming removed 3 bases at V and 2 bases at J, with 5 bases between. In germline, CDR1 is GTSNPN, CDR2 SVGIG (reference sequence). The CDR3 sequence: CAWRVTYNSPLHF. The CDR3 DNA reads as TGTGCCTGGAGAGTTACCTATAATTCACCCCTCCACTTT. Filled out from reference TRBV30 and TRBJ1-6, the complete variable domain reads SQTIHQWPATLVQPVGSPLSLECTVEGTSNPNLYWYRQAAGRGLQLLFYSVGIGQISSEVPQNLSASRPQDRQFILSSKKLLLSDSGFYLCAWRVTYNSPLHFGNGTRLTVT.

In its sample, this clonotype is medium-sized (0.01 to 0.1%). V is TRBV12-3 or TRBV12-4 and J is TRBJ2-4, with D perhaps matching TRBD1 (6 bases). Trimming took off 2 bases at V and 7 bases at J, with 9 bases between the two ends. The CDR3 spans 13 residues. Here the CDR3 reads CASSLLGQNIQYF. The CDR3 DNA sequence: TGTGCCAGCAGTTTACTCGGACAGAACATTCAGTACTTC.